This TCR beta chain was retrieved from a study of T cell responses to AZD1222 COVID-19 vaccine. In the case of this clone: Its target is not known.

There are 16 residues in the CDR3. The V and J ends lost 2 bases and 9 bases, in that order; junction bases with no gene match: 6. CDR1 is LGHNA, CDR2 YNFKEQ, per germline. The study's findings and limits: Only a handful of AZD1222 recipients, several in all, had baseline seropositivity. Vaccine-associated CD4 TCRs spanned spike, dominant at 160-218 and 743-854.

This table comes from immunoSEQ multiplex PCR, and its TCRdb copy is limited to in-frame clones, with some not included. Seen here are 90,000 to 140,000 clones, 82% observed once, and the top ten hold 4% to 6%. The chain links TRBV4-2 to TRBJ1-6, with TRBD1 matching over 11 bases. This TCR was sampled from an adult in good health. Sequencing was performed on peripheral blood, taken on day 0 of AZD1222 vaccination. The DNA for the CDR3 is TGTGCCAGCAGCCAAAAATCCGGGACAGGGGGTTCACCCCTCCACTTT. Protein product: CASSQKSGTGGSPLHF.